This paragraph reports one T cell receptor beta chain. Its antigen is unknown. The CDR3 totals 14 residues. Germline assignment: CDR1 SGHRS and CDR2 YFSETQ. Trimming took 0 bases from V and 0 from J, leaving 4 bases between them. Method: immunoSEQ multiplex PCR; TCRdb's copy keeps in-frame clones and lacks some. Of roughly 64,000 clones listed, around 88% were seen once; the top ten hold around 0.76%. This record belongs to a study of OX40 agonist ivuxolimab in advanced cancers. Study results and caveats: The CD4+ and CD8+ T cells in the blood had expanded clonally by week 6 at 0.1 to 3.0 mg/kg.

This specimen consisted of CD4+ or CD8+ T cells sorted from blood, obtained in a trial of the OX40 agonist ivuxolimab. The sequence derives from an adult with an advanced solid tumor such as melanoma, head and neck, liver or kidney cancer. The chain has TRBV5-1 and TRBJ2-1; D not resolved. The CDR3 sequence: CASSLGASYNEQFF. CDR3 sequence (DNA): TGCGCCAGCAGCTTGGGGGCCTCCTACAATGAGCAGTTCTTC.